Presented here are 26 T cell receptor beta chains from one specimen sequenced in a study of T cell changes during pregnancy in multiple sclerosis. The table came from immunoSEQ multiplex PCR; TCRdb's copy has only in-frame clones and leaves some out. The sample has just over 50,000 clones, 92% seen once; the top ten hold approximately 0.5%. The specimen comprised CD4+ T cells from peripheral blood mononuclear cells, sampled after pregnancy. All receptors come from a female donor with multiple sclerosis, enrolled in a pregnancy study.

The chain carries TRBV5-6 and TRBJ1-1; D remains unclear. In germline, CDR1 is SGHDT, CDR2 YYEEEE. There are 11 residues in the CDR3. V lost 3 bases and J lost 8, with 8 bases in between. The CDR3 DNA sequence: TGTGCCAGCAGCTACTCATTAGAAGCTTTCTTT. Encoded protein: CASSYSLEAFF.

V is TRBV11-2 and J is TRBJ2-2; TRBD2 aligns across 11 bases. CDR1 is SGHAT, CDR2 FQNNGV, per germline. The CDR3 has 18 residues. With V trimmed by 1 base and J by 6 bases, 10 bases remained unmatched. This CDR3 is CASSLVLAGGGSPGELFF. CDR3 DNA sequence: TGTGCCAGCAGCTTAGTTCTAGCGGGAGGAGGTTCCCCCGGGGAGCTGTTTTTT.

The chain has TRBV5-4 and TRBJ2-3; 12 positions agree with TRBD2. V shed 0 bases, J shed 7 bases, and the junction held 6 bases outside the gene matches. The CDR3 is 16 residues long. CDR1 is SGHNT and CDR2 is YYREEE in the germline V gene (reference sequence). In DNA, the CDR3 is TGTGCCAGCAGCTTGGGACTAGCGGGAGTAGGATATACGCAGTATTTT. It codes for CASSLGLAGVGYTQYF.

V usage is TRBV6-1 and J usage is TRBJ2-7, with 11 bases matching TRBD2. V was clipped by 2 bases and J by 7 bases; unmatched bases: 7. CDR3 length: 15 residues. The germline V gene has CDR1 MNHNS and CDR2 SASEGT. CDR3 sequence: CASSEKGLAGGEQYF. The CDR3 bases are TGTGCCAGCAGTGAAAAAGGTCTAGCGGGAGGAGAGCAGTACTTC.

The CDR3 reads CASSLSWREKRGDTQYF. CDR3 nucleotide sequence: TGTGCCAGCAGCTTATCCTGGCGGGAGAAACGAGGAGATACGCAGTATTTT. This chain links TRBV7-6 with TRBJ2-3; 7 positions agree with TRBD2. After removal of 2 bases from V and 5 bases from J, the junction contained 13 bases not matched to a gene. This CDR3 comprises 17 residues. Germline lookup yields CDR1 SGHVS and CDR2 FNYEAQ.

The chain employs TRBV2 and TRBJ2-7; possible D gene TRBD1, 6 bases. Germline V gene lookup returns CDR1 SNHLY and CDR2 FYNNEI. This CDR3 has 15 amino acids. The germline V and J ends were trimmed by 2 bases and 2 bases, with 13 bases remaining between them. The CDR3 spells CASSESGVITYEQYF. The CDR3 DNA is TGTGCCAGCAGTGAATCAGGGGTGATCACCTACGAGCAGTACTTC.

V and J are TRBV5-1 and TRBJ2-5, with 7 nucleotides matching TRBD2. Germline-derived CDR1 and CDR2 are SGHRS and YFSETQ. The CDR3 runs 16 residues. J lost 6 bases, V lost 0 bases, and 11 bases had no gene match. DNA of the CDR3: TGCGCCAGCAGCTTGGATGGGACTAACCCTCCACAGACCCAGTACTTC. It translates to CASSLDGTNPPQTQYF.

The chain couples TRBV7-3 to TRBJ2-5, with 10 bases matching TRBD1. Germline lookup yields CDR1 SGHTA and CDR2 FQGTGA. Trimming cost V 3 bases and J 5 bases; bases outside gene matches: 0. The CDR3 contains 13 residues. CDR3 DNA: TGTGCCAGCAGCTTGGGACAGGGGGAGACCCAGTACTTC. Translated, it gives CASSLGQGETQYF.

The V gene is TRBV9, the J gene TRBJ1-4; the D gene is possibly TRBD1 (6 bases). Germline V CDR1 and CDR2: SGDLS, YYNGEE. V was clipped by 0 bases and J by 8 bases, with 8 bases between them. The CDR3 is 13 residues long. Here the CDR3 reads CASSVGDNEKLFF. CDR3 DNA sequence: TGTGCCAGCAGCGTAGGGGACAACGAAAAACTGTTTTTT.

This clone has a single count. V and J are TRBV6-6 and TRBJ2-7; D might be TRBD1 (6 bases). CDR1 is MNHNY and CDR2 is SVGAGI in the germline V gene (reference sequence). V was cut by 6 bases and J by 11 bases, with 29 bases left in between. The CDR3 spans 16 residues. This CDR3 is CASRPGIGGSAPWEYF. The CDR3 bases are TGTGCCAGCAGGCCCGGGATAGGGGGATCCGCCCCTTGGGAGTACTTC.

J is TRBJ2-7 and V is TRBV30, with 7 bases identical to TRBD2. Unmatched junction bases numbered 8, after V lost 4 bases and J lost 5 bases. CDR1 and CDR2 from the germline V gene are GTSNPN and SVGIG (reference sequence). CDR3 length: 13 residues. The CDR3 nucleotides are TGTGCCTGGAATCGTGGGAGGGCCCACGAGCAGTACTTC. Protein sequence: CAWNRGRAHEQYF.

In nucleotides, the CDR3 is TGCAGTGCCAGGGGGTTAGGATCTTTCTTT. Translating gives CSARGLGSFF. This chain connects TRBV20-1 to TRBJ1-1, with TRBD1 matching 7 bases. Unmatched junction bases numbered 7, after V lost 6 bases and J lost 12 bases. The germline gives CDR1 DFQATT, CDR2 SNEGSKA (reference sequence). The CDR3 totals 10 residues.

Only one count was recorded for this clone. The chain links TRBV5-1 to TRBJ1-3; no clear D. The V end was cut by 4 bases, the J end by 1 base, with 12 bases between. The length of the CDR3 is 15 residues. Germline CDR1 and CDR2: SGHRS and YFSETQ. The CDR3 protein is CASSPATGSGNTIYF. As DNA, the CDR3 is TGCGCCAGCAGCCCGGCGACCGGGTCTGGAAACACCATATATTTT.

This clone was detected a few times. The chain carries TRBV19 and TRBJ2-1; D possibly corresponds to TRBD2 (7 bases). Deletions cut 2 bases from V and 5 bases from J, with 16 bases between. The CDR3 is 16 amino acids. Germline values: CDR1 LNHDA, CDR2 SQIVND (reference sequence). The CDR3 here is CASSIKPQGRDNEQFF. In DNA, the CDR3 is TGTGCCAGTAGTATAAAACCCCAGGGGAGGGACAATGAGCAGTTCTTC.

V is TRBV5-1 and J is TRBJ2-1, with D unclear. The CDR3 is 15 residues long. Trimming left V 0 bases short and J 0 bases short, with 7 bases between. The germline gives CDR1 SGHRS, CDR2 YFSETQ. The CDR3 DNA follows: TGCGCCAGCAGCTTGGGTGCCTACTCCTACAATGAGCAGTTCTTC. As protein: CASSLGAYSYNEQFF.

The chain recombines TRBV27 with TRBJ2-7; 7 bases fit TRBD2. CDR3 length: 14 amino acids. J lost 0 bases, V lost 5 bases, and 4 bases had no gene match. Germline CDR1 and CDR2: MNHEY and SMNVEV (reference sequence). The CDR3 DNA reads TGTGCCAGCAGTCTGTCTAGCGGCTCCTACGAGCAGTACTTC. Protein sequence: CASSLSSGSYEQYF.

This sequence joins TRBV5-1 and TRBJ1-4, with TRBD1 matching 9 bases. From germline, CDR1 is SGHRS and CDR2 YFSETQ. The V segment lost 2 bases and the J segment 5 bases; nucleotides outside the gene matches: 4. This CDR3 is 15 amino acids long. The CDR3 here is CASSFGGQGNEKLFF. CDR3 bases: TGCGCCAGCAGCTTTGGTGGACAGGGGAATGAAAAACTGTTTTTT.

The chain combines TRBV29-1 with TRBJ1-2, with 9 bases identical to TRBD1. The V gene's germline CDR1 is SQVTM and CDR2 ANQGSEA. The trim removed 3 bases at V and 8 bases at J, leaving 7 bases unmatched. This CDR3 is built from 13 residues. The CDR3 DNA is TGCAGCGTTGATAAAGGGGACAGGGACGGCTACACCTTC. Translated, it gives CSVDKGDRDGYTF.

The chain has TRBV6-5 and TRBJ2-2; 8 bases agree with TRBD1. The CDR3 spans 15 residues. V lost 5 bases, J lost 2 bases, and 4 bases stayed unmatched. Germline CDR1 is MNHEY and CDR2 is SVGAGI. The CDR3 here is CASSLQGANTGELFF. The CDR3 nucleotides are TGTGCCAGCAGTCTGCAGGGGGCAAACACCGGGGAGCTGTTTTTT.

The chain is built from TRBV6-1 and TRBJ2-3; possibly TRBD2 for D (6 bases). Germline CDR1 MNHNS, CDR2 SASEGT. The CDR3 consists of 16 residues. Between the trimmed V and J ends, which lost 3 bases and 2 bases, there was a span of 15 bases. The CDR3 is CASSDTGTPYTDTQYF. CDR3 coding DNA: TGTGCCAGCAGTGATACCGGGACTCCTTACACAGATACGCAGTATTTT.

The CDR3 coding sequence is TGTGCCAGCAGCCTGACTAGCGGGAGATTAGATGAGCAGTTCTTC. Residues: CASSLTSGRLDEQFF. The chain couples TRBV7-8 to TRBJ2-1; 12 nucleotides align to TRBD2. CDR1 and CDR2 (germline): SGHVS, FQNEAQ. The ends lost 5 bases at V and 8 bases at J; junction bases unmatched: 7. This CDR3 comprises 15 residues.

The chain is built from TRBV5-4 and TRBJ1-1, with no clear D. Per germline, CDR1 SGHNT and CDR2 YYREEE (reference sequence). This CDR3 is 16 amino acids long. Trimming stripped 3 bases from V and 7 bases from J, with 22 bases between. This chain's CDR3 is CASSSTIWTGAGEAFF. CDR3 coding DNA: TGTGCCAGCAGCTCGACAATATGGACGGGCGCGGGTGAAGCTTTCTTT.

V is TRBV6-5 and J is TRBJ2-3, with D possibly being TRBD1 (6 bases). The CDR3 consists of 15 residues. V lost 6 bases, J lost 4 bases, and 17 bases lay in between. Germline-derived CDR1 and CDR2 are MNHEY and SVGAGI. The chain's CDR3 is CASRRWGEGADTQYF. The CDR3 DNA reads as TGTGCCAGCAGGAGGTGGGGAGAGGGGGCAGATACGCAGTATTTT.

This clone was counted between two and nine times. The DNA for the CDR3 is TGCGCCAGCAGCCAAGACTCGAGAGGAACAGATACGCAGTATTTT. It codes for CASSQDSRGTDTQYF. V is TRBV4-3 and J is TRBJ2-3; no clear D. CDR1 is LGHNA, CDR2 YSLEER, per germline. V gave up 0 bases and J gave up 3 bases, with 10 bases separating them. This CDR3 has 15 amino acids.

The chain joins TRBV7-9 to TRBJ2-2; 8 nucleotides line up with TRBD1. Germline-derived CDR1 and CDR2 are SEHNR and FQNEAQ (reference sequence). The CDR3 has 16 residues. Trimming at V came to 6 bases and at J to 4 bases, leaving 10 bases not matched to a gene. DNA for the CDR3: TGTGCCAGCAGACAATTTGACAGGGGCGCCACCGGGGAGCTGTTTTTT. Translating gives CASRQFDRGATGELFF.

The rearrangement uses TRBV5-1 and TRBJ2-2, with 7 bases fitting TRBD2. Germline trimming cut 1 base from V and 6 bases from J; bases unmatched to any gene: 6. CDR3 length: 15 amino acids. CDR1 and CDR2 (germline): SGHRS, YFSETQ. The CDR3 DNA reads TGCGCCAGCAGCTTGCTAGCGGTTAGTTCCGGGGAGCTGTTTTTT. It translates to CASSLLAVSSGELFF.